Shown below are 23 T cell receptor beta chains from a single sample sequenced in a study of siplizumab effects on memory and regulatory T cells. Sequenced by immunoSEQ multiplex PCR; TCRdb stores in-frame clones only, minus some. The sample lists 50,000 to 75,000 clones; around 96% were seen once. Sequenced sample: naive CD8+ T cells sorted from blood. The receptors come from a human donor in good health.

This clone has only one observation. The V call is TRBV11-2, the J call TRBJ1-2; tentatively, D is TRBD1 (5 bases). Germline CDR1 reads SGHAT; CDR2 reads FQNNGV. This CDR3 has 11 amino acids. V was trimmed by 5 bases and J by 13 bases, leaving 14 bases between them. CDR3 sequence reads: CASSPGQGVTF. In DNA form, the CDR3 reads TGTGCCAGCAGCCCCGGGCAGGGCGTCACCTTC.

This clone was observed once. The CDR3 region is CASNPTDTNTGELFF. The DNA for the CDR3 is TGTGCCAGCAACCCGACAGATACGAACACCGGGGAGCTGTTTTTT. The chain is built from TRBV5-4 and TRBJ2-2; weak D call: TRBD1 (5 bases). Germline CDR1 and CDR2: SGHNT and YYREEE (reference sequence). The CDR3 runs to 15 residues. V lost 6 bases, J lost 0 bases, and 12 bases lay in between.

Concerning this clone itself: The junction does not match germline at one end; this may be a read error. The chain couples TRBV5-3 to TRBJ2-7; the D is unclear. TRBV5-3 is flagged as an ORF with uncertain function. The length of the CDR3 is 14 residues. This CDR3 is CASSLDVGHYEQYF. CDR3 bases: TGTGCCAGCAGCTTGGATGTCGGTCACTACGAGCAGTACTTC.

In this sample, this clone turned up once. The V call is TRBV25-1, the J call TRBJ1-1; D not certain. V shed 0 bases and J shed 5 bases, with 10 bases lying between them. The CDR3 length is 14 residues. CDR1 is MGHDK, CDR2 SYGVNS, per germline. CDR3 amino acids: CASSEYEGGTEAFF. In DNA form, the CDR3 reads TGTGCCAGCAGTGAATATGAAGGTGGGACTGAAGCTTTCTTT.

V usage is TRBV13 and J usage is TRBJ2-7, with 7 bases matching TRBD1. Germline-derived CDR1 and CDR2 are PRHDT and FYEKMQ (reference sequence). CDR3 size: 14 residues. V was pared by 4 bases and J by 3 bases, with 6 bases of the junction left unmatched. The CDR3 region is CASSSGQSIYEQYF. CDR3 sequence (DNA): TGTGCCAGCAGCTCGGGACAGTCGATCTACGAGCAGTACTTC.

The J gene is TRBJ2-2, the V gene TRBV19, with D maybe TRBD1 (6 bases). With 3 bases removed from V and 7 bases from J, the gap between germline ends came to 12 bases. The germline gives CDR1 LNHDA, CDR2 SQIVND (reference sequence). CDR3 length equals 14 residues. The CDR3 nucleotides are TGTGCCAGTAGTATCCTCACAGGGAACGGGGAGCTGTTTTTT. Translation: CASSILTGNGELFF.

This clone was recorded only once. The gene calls are TRBV5-5 and TRBJ2-7; D ambiguous. The length of the CDR3 is 15 residues. Germline V gives CDR1 SGHKS, CDR2 YYEKEE (reference sequence). V lost 5 bases and J 1 base, leaving 16 bases between the germline ends. The chain's CDR3 is CASSSGRTESYEQYF. The CDR3 bases are TGTGCCAGCAGTTCAGGTCGGACGGAATCCTACGAGCAGTACTTC.

This chain joins TRBV15 and TRBJ2-7, with D perhaps assigned TRBD1 or TRBD2 (5 bases each). The CDR3 consists of 16 residues. Germline CDR1 reads LNHNV; CDR2 reads YYDKDF (reference sequence). V lost 5 bases and J 2 bases, leaving 19 bases between the germline ends. CDR3 amino acids: CATSPSGRDGAYEQYF. CDR3 DNA: TGTGCCACCAGCCCCTCGGGTCGGGACGGTGCCTACGAGCAGTACTTC.

The chain has TRBV19 and TRBJ2-7; 12 nucleotides line up with TRBD2. The CDR3 is 18 residues long. Germline values: CDR1 LNHDA, CDR2 SQIVND (reference sequence). V dropped 4 bases and J dropped 1; count of bases not matched to a gene: 11. CDR3: CASSRLAGVTLPSYEQYF. In DNA form, the CDR3 reads TGTGCCAGTAGTAGACTAGCGGGGGTCACCCTCCCTTCCTACGAGCAGTACTTC.

Only one count was recorded for this clone. The chain recombines TRBV19 with TRBJ2-2; no firm D call. CDR1 is LNHDA, CDR2 SQIVND, per germline (reference sequence). V was clipped by 5 bases and J by 6 bases, with 10 bases between them. The CDR3 is 13 residues long. The CDR3 DNA follows: TGTGCCAGTAGTCTTTCGAGTCCCGGGGAGCTGTTTTTT. Amino acid sequence: CASSLSSPGELFF.

V and J are TRBV27 and TRBJ1-2, with D perhaps TRBD1 (5 bases). V was shortened by 0 bases and J by 8 bases, with 10 bases between the two germline ends. This CDR3 region has 13 residues. CDR1 MNHEY and CDR2 SMNVEV come from the germline V gene (reference sequence). Written as DNA, the CDR3 is TGTGCCAGCAGTTTATCGGGGGTGGGCGGCTACACCTTC. Translation: CASSLSGVGGYTF.

This chain joins TRBV7-9 and TRBJ2-7; 8 positions match TRBD1. CDR3 size: 14 residues. Trimming cost V 7 bases and J 2 bases; bases outside gene matches: 7. CDR1 and CDR2 (germline): SEHNR, FQNEAQ (reference sequence). CDR3 amino acids: CASTNRTGPYEQYF. DNA of the CDR3: TGTGCCAGCACCAACAGGACAGGGCCCTACGAGCAGTACTTC.

The chain combines TRBV9 with TRBJ2-5, with D possibly TRBD2 on 6 matching bases. From germline, CDR1 is SGDLS and CDR2 YYNGEE. V dropped 3 bases and J dropped 2 bases, with 8 bases sitting between them. CDR3 length: 13 amino acids. The CDR3 is CASSDGGQETQYF. Here the CDR3 DNA reads TGTGCCAGCAGCGATGGAGGGCAAGAGACCCAGTACTTC.

The chain has TRBV30 and TRBJ2-7; possibly TRBD2 for D (5 bases). Germline V CDR1 and CDR2: GTSNPN, SVGIG (reference sequence). The CDR3 sequence is 11 residues long. V lost 6 bases and J 8 bases, leaving 14 bases between the germline ends. CDR3 DNA sequence: TGTGCCTGTATGCTACTAGGGCAGCAGTACTTC. Translating it yields CACMLLGQQYF.

V gene TRBV5-1 combines with J gene TRBJ2-3; 8 nucleotides line up with TRBD2. This CDR3 spans 19 amino acids. Losses at the gene ends were 1 base for V and 2 bases for J; bases not matched to a gene: 15. Germline CDR1 SGHRS, CDR2 YFSETQ. For the CDR3, the DNA is TGCGCCAGCAGCTTGACGGAGCGTCGCACTAGCGGCCCCACAGATACGCAGTATTTT. Translated: CASSLTERRTSGPTDTQYF.

DNA of the CDR3: TGTGCCAGCAGTTTCTCGGGCCCGGGGGGGACCTACGAGCAGTACTTC. Its translation is CASSFSGPGGTYEQYF. The chain joins TRBV27 to TRBJ2-7; 8 bases align to TRBD2. This CDR3 is built from 16 residues. J gave up 2 bases and V 3 bases, and 9 bases lay outside the gene matches. CDR1 MNHEY and CDR2 SMNVEV come from the germline V gene (reference sequence).

This chain uses TRBV2 with TRBJ1-2; a weak D match, TRBD1 (6 bases). CDR3 length equals 16 residues. The V end lost 3 bases, the J end lost 8 bases, and 22 bases lay between the germline ends. Germline V gives CDR1 SNHLY, CDR2 FYNNEI. CDR3: CASSDPTQGTIGGYTF. The CDR3 region has the DNA TGTGCCAGCAGTGACCCTACACAGGGCACGATCGGAGGCTACACCTTC.

The chain carries TRBV21-1 and TRBJ1-5. TRBV21-1 is an annotated pseudogene. CDR3 length equals 14 residues. Written as DNA, the CDR3 is TGTGCCAGCAGCATGGCAGGGGAGGGTCAGCCCCAGCATTTT. It is translated as CASSMAGEGQPQHF.

This rearrangement joins TRBV4-3 to TRBJ2-3, with 10 bases fitting TRBD2. CDR3 length: 17 residues. Germline lookup yields CDR1 LGHNA and CDR2 YSLEER. V dropped 3 bases and J dropped 3; count of bases not matched to a gene: 9. The CDR3, as DNA: TGCGCCAGCAGCCACCAGGGACTAGCGACTGTTACAGATACGCAGTATTTT. This translates into CASSHQGLATVTDTQYF.

The chain links TRBV11-2 to TRBJ2-1; D remains unclear. The CDR3 is 13 residues long. V lost 8 bases and J 1 base, leaving 9 bases between the germline ends. Germline V gene sequence: CDR1 SGHAT, CDR2 FQNNGV. CDR3 loop: CASRVSSYNEQFF. The CDR3 region has the DNA TGTGCCAGCCGGGTATCGTCCTACAATGAGCAGTTCTTC.

V gene TRBV5-4 combines with J gene TRBJ2-1; the match to TRBD2 covers 9 bases. Germline lookup yields CDR1 SGHNT and CDR2 YYREEE (reference sequence). The CDR3 consists of 14 residues. V lost 2 bases to trimming and J lost 7 bases; unmatched junction nucleotides: 4. CDR3 protein: CASSFLAGDNEQFF. The DNA for the CDR3 is TGTGCCAGCAGCTTCTTAGCGGGGGATAATGAGCAGTTCTTC.

The CDR3 is CASSQSAGGTTGELFF. The CDR3 bases are TGTGCCAGCTCACAAAGTGCGGGGGGAACCACCGGGGAGCTGTTTTTT. The genes are TRBV18 and TRBJ2-2; 8 positions match TRBD2. The CDR3 is 16 amino acids. Germline-derived CDR1 and CDR2 are KGHSH and LQKENI. The junction had 8 bases not matched to a gene; V was cut back by 4 bases and J by 4 bases.

The V call is TRBV9, the J call TRBJ2-3, with D uncertain. CDR1 SGDLS and CDR2 YYNGEE come from the germline V gene. CDR3 size: 15 residues. Trimming cost V 3 bases and J 3 bases, with 14 bases left between them. The chain's CDR3 is CASSASGLYTDTQYF. DNA of the CDR3: TGTGCCAGCAGCGCTTCCGGGCTCTATACAGATACGCAGTATTTT.